The 20 T cell receptor beta chains listed next were all sequenced from one sample in a study of spatial heterogeneity in lung cancer. The sample's time point: sample taken at primary tumor resection. TCRdb passed the 5' RACE reads through MiXCR, listing each CDR3 protein once. The repertoire holds about 38,000 distinct CDR3 sequences, with 6.5% to 9.5% as singletons. The sequenced sample was PBMCs, obtained at surgery. These receptors all stem from a male donor with early-stage non-small cell lung cancer.

The rearrangement links TRBV5-5 to TRBJ2-7; the D gene is possibly TRBD1 (6 bases). The CDR3 is 15 residues long. The germline CDR1 and CDR2 sequences are SGHKS and YYEKEE (reference sequence). Deletions cut 4 bases from V and 1 base from J, with 15 bases between. The CDR3 here is CASSPYTTGSYEQYV. The CDR3 DNA is TGTGCCAGCAGCCCCTACACGACAGGATCCTACGAGCAGTACGTC.

In its sample, this clonotype was seen a few times. The CDR3 protein is CASSLGARRGKTQYF. DNA of the CDR3: TGTGCCAGCAGCTTAGGGGCGCGCCGGGGGAAGACCCAGTACTTC. This chain uses TRBV11-1 with TRBJ2-5; the D gene is possibly TRBD2 (6 bases). Germline assignment: CDR1 SGHAT and CDR2 FQDESV (reference sequence). V dropped 1 base and J dropped 6 bases, with 15 bases sitting between them. The CDR3 contains 15 residues.

CDR3 DNA: TGTGCCAGCTCACCACGGGGACAGAATCAGCCCCAGCATTTT. Its translation: CASSPRGQNQPQHF. V is TRBV18 and J is TRBJ1-5; 7 bases align to TRBD1. The germline CDR1 and CDR2 sequences are KGHSH and LQKENI. The CDR3 runs 14 residues. V shed 1 base and J 4 bases; nucleotides not matched to a gene: 1.

This chain uses TRBV19 with TRBJ2-1; D is undetermined. Germline CDR1 LNHDA, CDR2 SQIVND (reference sequence). V was pared by 4 bases and J by 6 bases, with 10 bases between. The CDR3 covers 13 residues. CDR3 sequence (DNA): TGTGCCAGTAGTACCATGCATAGCAATGAGCAGTTCTTC. It yields the protein CASSTMHSNEQFF.

This clonotype was counted only a few times. The chain is built from TRBV5-1 and TRBJ2-5, with D unresolved. CDR1 SGHRS and CDR2 YFSETQ come from the germline V gene. Trimming removed 0 bases from V and 3 bases from J, with 9 bases in between. CDR3 length: 14 amino acids. CDR3 DNA: TGCGCCAGCAGCTTGGGCCTAAGAGAAGAGACCCAGTACTTC. Translation gives CASSLGLREETQYF.

V is TRBV20-1 and J is TRBJ2-2, with 13 positions matching TRBD2. The V segment lost 5 bases and the J segment 4 bases; nucleotides outside the gene matches: 1. The CDR3 extends over 14 amino acids. Germline CDR1 is DFQATT and CDR2 is SNEGSKA (reference sequence). CDR3 DNA: TGCAGTGCTCGGACTAGCGGGAGCACCGGGGAGCTGTTTTTT. Its translation is CSARTSGSTGELFF.

This clonotype was recorded many times. This chain uses TRBV7-2 with TRBJ1-6; D gene ambiguous. The CDR3 is made up of 14 amino acids. The germline V gene encodes CDR1 SGHTA and CDR2 FQGNSA. Trimming took 7 bases from V and 6 from J, leaving 13 bases between them. The CDR3 DNA sequence: TGTGCCAGCAAAGGCCGGACCCTTAATTCACCCCTCCACTTT. Its protein product is CASKGRTLNSPLHF.

The rearrangement joins TRBV7-8 to TRBJ1-4; D gene uncertain. CDR1 and CDR2 from the germline V gene are SGHVS and FQNEAQ. CDR3 length: 13 residues. Trimming left V 3 bases short and J 8 bases short, with 10 bases between. The CDR3 nucleotides are TGTGCCAGCAGCTTTTCTTTGCGCGAAAAACTGTTTTTT. Translating it yields CASSFSLREKLFF.

This clonotype has a handful of counts. The V gene is TRBV2, the J gene TRBJ2-7; D gene ambiguous. The CDR3 length is 13 residues. From germline, CDR1 is SNHLY and CDR2 FYNNEI. V shed 4 bases and J shed 3 bases, with 10 bases lying between them. The CDR3 spells CASSVSRFYEQYF. In DNA form, the CDR3 reads TGTGCCAGCAGTGTGAGTAGGTTCTACGAGCAGTACTTC.

V is TRBV20-1 and J is TRBJ2-1, with 9 bases fitting TRBD2. Germline loops: CDR1 DFQATT, CDR2 SNEGSKA (reference sequence). V shed 0 bases, J shed 7 bases, and the junction held 13 bases outside the gene matches. This CDR3 is 17 amino acids long. As DNA, the CDR3 is TGCAGTGCTAGAGATCGTAGGCGGGTAGCGGGAGCAAATGAGCAGTTCTTC. Its protein is CSARDRRRVAGANEQFF.

This clonotype was observed at least ten times. This sequence joins TRBV6-5 and TRBJ2-7, with TRBD2 matching 9 bases. With V trimmed by 4 bases and J by 0 bases, 7 bases remained unmatched. This CDR3 has 16 residues. Germline V gene data show CDR1 as MNHEY and CDR2 as SVGAGI. The CDR3 sequence is CASSSPRGGRSYEQYF. The CDR3 DNA reads TGTGCCAGCAGTTCTCCGCGGGGGGGCCGCTCCTACGAGCAGTACTTC.

Concerning this clonotype itself: This may be a read error: a much more frequent sequence differs by one nucleotide. The rearrangement links TRBV12-5 to TRBJ1-3; 7 nucleotides line up with TRBD1. The CDR3 has 20 residues. Per the germline V gene, CDR1 is LGHNT and CDR2 is FRNRAP. The CDR3 region is CASALQTWTGRRISGTTIYF. The CDR3 coding sequence is TGTGCTAGTGCCCTCCAAACCTGGACAGGCCGACGTATTTCTGGAACCACCATATATTTT.

This clonotype has at least ten counts. The chain links TRBV20-1 to TRBJ2-3, with 9 bases aligning to TRBD1. The trim removed 6 bases at V and 1 base at J, leaving 8 bases unmatched. Germline V lookup: CDR1 DFQATT, CDR2 SNEGSKA (reference sequence). This CDR3 region has 15 residues. CDR3: CSARTGAVGTDTQYF. DNA for the CDR3: TGCAGTGCCCGGACAGGGGCCGTTGGCACAGATACGCAGTATTTT.

The chain uses TRBV11-3 and TRBJ2-1, with unresolved D. There are 14 residues in the CDR3. Germline V CDR1 and CDR2: SGHNT, YENEEA. Trimming removed 5 bases at V and 0 bases at J, with 8 bases between. The CDR3 coding sequence is TGTGCCAGCAGCCTCCGGAGCTCCTACAATGAGCAGTTCTTC. This codes for CASSLRSSYNEQFF. The whole variable domain, remainder taken from reference TRBV11-3 and TRBJ2-1, is EAGVVQSPRYKIIEKKQPVAFWCNPISGHNTLYWYLQNLGQGPELLIRYENEEAVDDSQLPKDRFSAERLKGVDSTLKIQPAELGDSAVYLCASSLRSSYNEQFFGPGTRLTVL.

A few counts support this clonotype. The chain couples TRBV12-3 or TRBV12-4 to TRBJ1-5; weak D call: TRBD1 (6 bases). Trimming took 3 bases from V and 6 from J, leaving 12 bases between them. CDR3 size: 14 residues. For the CDR3, the DNA is TGTGCCAGCAGTTTCACAGGGATAGGTCAGCCCCAGCATTTT. It yields the protein CASSFTGIGQPQHF.

In its sample, this clonotype was seen a few times. The genes are TRBV10-2 and TRBJ2-3, with no clear D. The CDR3 extends over 11 amino acids. CDR1 and CDR2 (germline): WSHSY, SAAADI. The V gene lost 9 bases and the J gene lost 2 bases, with 6 bases spanning the gap. The CDR3 sequence is CASEFTDTQYF. For the CDR3, the DNA is TGCGCCAGTGAATTCACAGATACGCAGTATTTT.

This clonotype was detected ten times or more. V is TRBV6-5 and J is TRBJ1-6; D may be TRBD1 (5 bases). Deletions cut 0 bases from V and 12 bases from J, with 18 bases between. From germline, CDR1 is MNHEY and CDR2 SVGAGI. CDR3 length equals 16 residues. The CDR3 bases are TGTGCCAGCAGTTACTCGACCCCGGGGGGTGGGGAACCCCTCCACTTT. It is translated as CASSYSTPGGGEPLHF.

This clonotype was counted only a few times. This chain uses TRBV11-2 with TRBJ1-1; D gene ambiguous. Per the germline V gene, CDR1 is SGHAT and CDR2 is FQNNGV. Trimming stripped 5 bases from V and 5 bases from J, with 12 bases between. The CDR3 consists of 13 residues. In DNA form, the CDR3 reads TGTGCCAGCAGCCCGGTTGGGAGGACTGAAGCTTTCTTT. Its protein product is CASSPVGRTEAFF.

This chain connects TRBV12-3 or TRBV12-4 to TRBJ1-4, with 7 positions matching TRBD1. The CDR3 is made up of 15 amino acids. The V gene end was trimmed by 6 bases and the J gene end by 8 bases; junction bases not matched to a gene: 12. In DNA form, the CDR3 reads TGTGCCAGCAGAGAACAGGGGTCGTCCAAGGAAAAACTGTTTTTT. As protein: CASREQGSSKEKLFF.

This chain links TRBV24-1 with TRBJ2-2; TRBD1 matches at 11 bases. The CDR3 is 17 amino acids. The V gene end was trimmed by 5 bases and the J gene end by 2 bases; junction bases not matched to a gene: 6. CDR1 and CDR2 (germline): KGHDR, SFDVKD. The CDR3 DNA is TGTGCCACCAGTGCCCTGCGGACAGGGGGCAACACCGGGGAGCTGTTTTTT. Translated: CATSALRTGGNTGELFF.